Here is one T cell receptor (beta chain) with its context. Its matching antigen is unknown. Time point: patch test 3, about 24 weeks after DPC sensitization. The treatment denotes: therapeutic diphenylcyclopropenone sensitization with weekly scalp DPC. This entry belongs to a study of human T cells and chemical hapten exposure. Findings and limits, study-wide: There was a positive correlation between PT1 expanded TCR counts and patch test score. The formation of large CDR3 similarity clusters by expanded TCRs significantly exceeded that of controls.

Library construction involved attaching unique molecular identifiers to individual cDNA molecules, which allowed quantitative, reproducible TCR counting. TCRdb analysed the RACE reads with MiXCR anew, one entry per CDR3 protein. This sample has about 120,000 distinct CDR3 sequences, with roughly 10% found just once. The sequenced sample was whole blood, obtained in connection with sensitization to the hapten diphenylcyclopropenone (DPC). The TCR was taken from a woman in her 50s with alopecia areata. Some clones in this sample may be carry-over from other donors' samples.

In DNA form, the CDR3 reads TGTGCCAGCAGTTTACAGGGGGCTGTTAACACTGAAGCTTTCTTT. It is translated as CASSLQGAVNTEAFF. This chain connects TRBV27 to TRBJ1-1, with TRBD1 matching over 8 bases. Germline assignment: CDR1 MNHEY and CDR2 SMNVEV (reference sequence). J was trimmed by 2 bases and V by 2 bases; bases with no gene match: 4. This CDR3 is 15 amino acids long.